The 27 T cell receptor beta chains listed next were all sequenced from one sample in a study of blood T cell repertoires in COVID-19. Repertoires were generated with immunoSEQ multiplex PCR, while TCRdb's copy carries only in-frame clones and drops some. Of some 120,000 clones listed, under 90% are singletons. The sequencing sample was made of peripheral blood. The receptors were sampled from a woman aged 55-70 years with acute or convalescent COVID-19.

The rearrangement uses TRBV24-1 and TRBJ1-3, with unresolved D. The CDR3 is 13 amino acids. V was shortened by 10 bases and J by 3 bases, with 12 bases between the two germline ends. Germline CDR1 KGHDR, CDR2 SFDVKD. CDR3 nucleotide sequence: TGTGCCACGGCCTCGGGGAATGGAAACACCATATATTTT. It translates to CATASGNGNTIYF.

The chain has TRBV19 and TRBJ1-5; 7 positions match TRBD1. Germline V gene sequence: CDR1 LNHDA, CDR2 SQIVND (reference sequence). The CDR3 has 14 residues. The ends lost 5 bases at V and 4 bases at J; junction bases unmatched: 5. CDR3 DNA sequence: TGTGCCAGTAGTCCGACAGGGTGGAATCAGCCCCAGCATTTT. Translation gives CASSPTGWNQPQHF.

With regard to this clone: Other DNA sequences in the sample encode the same CDR3. The rearrangement links TRBV12-3 or TRBV12-4 to TRBJ2-5; D is uncertain. CDR3 length: 11 amino acids. V lost 5 bases and J lost 7, with 8 bases in between. The DNA of the CDR3 is TGTGCCAGCAGTCCCCGAGGGACCCAGTACTTC. Translating it yields CASSPRGTQYF.

The V call is TRBV24-1, the J call TRBJ2-1; the D gene is possibly TRBD2 (5 bases). V lost 3 bases and J 0 bases, leaving 8 bases between the germline ends. CDR1 is KGHDR, CDR2 SFDVKD, per germline. The CDR3 totals 15 residues. CDR3 coding DNA: TGTGCCACCAGTGATCGGGGTAGCTCCTACAATGAGCAGTTCTTC. Residues: CATSDRGSSYNEQFF.

The V call is TRBV13, the J call TRBJ2-1, with 9 bases fitting TRBD2. The ends lost 6 bases at V and 0 bases at J; junction bases unmatched: 6. The CDR3 extends over 16 amino acids. Germline V gives CDR1 PRHDT, CDR2 FYEKMQ (reference sequence). The CDR3 sequence: CASRNSGGRSYNEQFF. The CDR3 bases are TGTGCCAGCAGAAATAGCGGGGGCCGCTCCTACAATGAGCAGTTCTTC.

In DNA form, the CDR3 reads TGTGCCAGCTCACGCCAGGGGGATGGTCGGGGTCAGCCCCAGCATTTT. It specifies CASSRQGDGRGQPQHF. This sequence joins TRBV18 and TRBJ1-5, with TRBD1 matching over 7 bases. The CDR3 length is 16 residues. The germline V gene has CDR1 KGHSH and CDR2 LQKENI. V dropped 4 bases and J dropped 6; count of bases not matched to a gene: 12. The full variable domain, with the rest looked up from reference TRBV18 and TRBJ1-5, is NAGVMQNPRHLVRRRGQEARLRCSPMKGHSHVYWYRQLPEEGLKFMVYLQKENIIDESGMPKERFSAEFPKEGPSILRIQQVVRGDSAAYFCASSRQGDGRGQPQHFGDGTRLSIL.

This rearrangement joins TRBV6-5 to TRBJ1-2; D perhaps matches TRBD1 (6 bases). The CDR3 has 13 amino acids. V lost 10 bases and J lost 8, with 20 bases in between. Per the germline V gene, CDR1 is MNHEY and CDR2 is SVGAGI. The CDR3 bases are TGTGCCATTGGGAACAGGGTCGGAGAAGGCTACACCTTC. Translated, it gives CAIGNRVGEGYTF.

The V call is TRBV15, the J call TRBJ2-1; D is possibly TRBD2 (5 bases). From germline, CDR1 is LNHNV and CDR2 YYDKDF (reference sequence). V lost 6 bases to trimming and J lost 7 bases, with 7 bases between them. The CDR3 has 11 amino acids. The CDR3 protein is CATRGGNEQFF. In DNA form, the CDR3 reads TGTGCCACCAGAGGCGGGAATGAGCAGTTCTTC.

The chain combines TRBV15 with TRBJ1-6, with D tentatively TRBD1 (5 bases). The V end was cut by 0 bases, the J end by 7 bases, with 10 bases between. The CDR3 length is 15 residues. CDR1 and CDR2 (germline): LNHNV, YYDKDF (reference sequence). The CDR3 DNA reads TGTGCCACCAGCAGAGATCCGGGGGGGAATTCACCCCTCCACTTT. It specifies CATSRDPGGNSPLHF.

The gene calls are TRBV19 and TRBJ1-3, with unresolved D. The CDR3 loop spans 13 amino acids. The V gene's germline CDR1 is LNHDA and CDR2 SQIVND (reference sequence). With 4 bases removed from V and 4 bases from J, the gap between germline ends came to 8 bases. The CDR3 region has the DNA TGTGCCAGTAGTACGGGTGAGGGAAACACCATATATTTT. Translated: CASSTGEGNTIYF. The entire variable domain, with the rest obtained from reference TRBV19 and TRBJ1-3, is as follows: DGGITQSPKYLFRKEGQNVTLSCEQNLNHDAMYWYRQDPGQGLRLIYYSQIVNDFQKGDIAEGYSVSREKKESFPLTVTSAQKNPTAFYLCASSTGEGNTIYFGEGSWLTVV.

J is TRBJ1-1 and V is TRBV5-1; no clear D. This CDR3 has 14 residues. The germline V and J ends were trimmed by 0 bases and 4 bases, with 10 bases remaining between them. The germline CDR1 and CDR2 sequences are SGHRS and YFSETQ. The CDR3 spells CASSLAPRGTEAFF. Here the CDR3 DNA reads TGCGCCAGCAGCTTGGCCCCCCGGGGCACTGAAGCTTTCTTT.

The chain joins TRBV6-5 to TRBJ1-1; maybe TRBD1 (5 bases). V lost 10 bases and J lost 5, with 14 bases in between. The CDR3 has 12 amino acids. Per the germline V gene, CDR1 is MNHEY and CDR2 is SVGAGI. The CDR3 region is CATTPGGTEAFF. Written as DNA, the CDR3 is TGTGCCACAACACCGGGGGGAACTGAAGCTTTCTTT.

This clone was seen more than once but under ten times. The chain joins TRBV28 to TRBJ1-1, with 8 positions matching TRBD1. The CDR3 consists of 16 residues. The V gene end was trimmed by 6 bases and the J gene end by 0 bases; junction bases not matched to a gene: 9. Germline V gene data show CDR1 as MDHEN and CDR2 as SYDVKM. The CDR3 loop reads CASRNQGANLNTEAFF. Here the CDR3 DNA reads TGTGCCAGCAGGAATCAGGGGGCTAACCTGAACACTGAAGCTTTCTTT. Full variable domain (outside the CDR3, taken from reference TRBV28 and TRBJ1-1): DVKVTQSSRYLVKRTGEKVFLECVQDMDHENMFWYRQDPGLGLRLIYFSYDVKMKEKGDIPEGYSVSREKKERFSLILESASTNQTSMYLCASRNQGANLNTEAFFGQGTRLTVV.

The rearrangement uses TRBV2 and TRBJ2-7; D perhaps matches TRBD1 (6 bases). Germline CDR1 and CDR2: SNHLY and FYNNEI. V was clipped by 4 bases and J by 5 bases, with 9 bases between them. The CDR3 is 12 residues long. CDR3 amino acids: CASSGQGNEQYF. The DNA for the CDR3 is TGTGCCAGCAGTGGCCAGGGGAACGAGCAGTACTTC.

The V and J genes are TRBV19 and TRBJ1-5, with a weak D call TRBD1 (5 bases). V lost 2 bases and J lost 0, with 14 bases in between. The CDR3 covers 17 residues. Germline loops: CDR1 LNHDA, CDR2 SQIVND (reference sequence). The CDR3 sequence is CASSIMRQIYSNQPQHF. The CDR3 bases are TGTGCCAGTAGTATAATGAGACAGATCTATAGCAATCAGCCCCAGCATTTT.

The rearrangement links TRBV5-1 to TRBJ2-5; 10 positions match TRBD1. Germline CDR1 and CDR2: SGHRS and YFSETQ. The CDR3 is 18 amino acids. J was trimmed by 4 bases and V by 4 bases; bases with no gene match: 16. This chain's CDR3 is CASSRPGQGLDGGETQYF. In DNA, the CDR3 is TGCGCCAGCAGCCGTCCGGGACAGGGGTTAGACGGGGGAGAGACCCAGTACTTC.

This clone showed up just a few times. A far larger clone is a single base away, which makes a read error likely. Other nucleotide sequences from this sample produce the same CDR3. The chain couples TRBV5-1 to TRBJ2-2; tentatively, D is TRBD2 (6 bases). This CDR3 contains 16 residues. V was pared by 1 base and J by 6 bases, with 16 bases between. Germline V gives CDR1 SGHRS, CDR2 YFSETQ. CDR3 region: CASSLHVGGAAGELFF. The CDR3 DNA sequence: TGCGCCAGCAGCTTGCATGTGGGGGGTGCGGCCGGGGAGCTGTTTTTT.

V gene TRBV19 combines with J gene TRBJ1-5; TRBD1 matches 8 bases. Trimming cost V 4 bases and J 4 bases; bases outside gene matches: 6. In germline, CDR1 is LNHDA, CDR2 SQIVND (reference sequence). This CDR3 spans 15 amino acids. The CDR3 DNA reads TGTGCCAGTAGTACCTCCGGGACAGGTAATCAGCCCCAGCATTTT. This encodes CASSTSGTGNQPQHF.

The genes are TRBV14 and TRBJ2-1; D ambiguous. The CDR3 totals 14 residues. Germline CDR1 reads SGHDN; CDR2 reads FVKESK. The V gene lost 0 bases and the J gene lost 9 bases, with 12 bases spanning the gap. This chain's CDR3 is CASSQDRWAFEQFF. The CDR3, as DNA: TGTGCCAGCAGCCAAGATCGGTGGGCGTTTGAGCAGTTCTTC. Full variable domain (outside the CDR3, taken from reference TRBV14 and TRBJ2-1): EAGVTQFPSHSVIEKGQTVTLRCDPISGHDNLYWYRRVMGKEIKFLLHFVKESKQDESGMPNNRFLAERTGGTYSTLKVQPAELEDSGVYFCASSQDRWAFEQFFGPGTRLTVL.

This clone was found a few times. V usage is TRBV19 and J usage is TRBJ1-2; 7 bases match TRBD1. CDR1 and CDR2 (germline): LNHDA, SQIVND (reference sequence). This CDR3 region has 13 residues. Trimming removed 6 bases from V and 7 bases from J; junction bases left unmatched: 8. The CDR3 reads CASSTRQGRGYTF. CDR3 sequence (DNA): TGTGCCAGTAGCACCCGACAGGGACGTGGCTACACCTTC.

The chain couples TRBV12-2 to TRBJ1-4. TRBV12-2 is a pseudogene segment. CDR3 length: 13 amino acids. CDR3 sequence: CASRLPHWEKLFF. CDR3 nucleotides: TGTGCAAGTCGCTTACCCCATTGGGAGAAACTGTTTTTT.

The CDR3 sequence is CATSGAGPNSYEQYF. In nucleotides, the CDR3 is TGTGCCACCAGTGGTGCAGGTCCGAACTCCTACGAGCAGTACTTC. This chain uses TRBV24-1 with TRBJ2-7; D remains ambiguous. Trimming stripped 5 bases from V and 0 bases from J, with 13 bases between. The CDR3 extends over 15 amino acids. Germline CDR1 is KGHDR and CDR2 is SFDVKD.

This rearrangement joins TRBV11-2 to TRBJ2-7; D possibly corresponds to TRBD1 (6 bases). The germline V and J ends were trimmed by 5 bases and 5 bases, with 22 bases remaining between them. This CDR3 has 16 amino acids. Germline V gives CDR1 SGHAT, CDR2 FQNNGV. Written as DNA, the CDR3 is TGTGCCAGCAGCGACGTGGGGGCCCTCCCGACCCACGAGCAGTACTTC. The encoded protein is CASSDVGALPTHEQYF.

V gene TRBV6-5 combines with J gene TRBJ1-1; D not certain. The CDR3 contains 13 residues. Deletions cut 10 bases from V and 1 base from J, with 13 bases between. Looked up from germline, CDR1 is MNHEY and CDR2 is SVGAGI. CDR3 in amino acids: CATSGRSNTEAFF. CDR3 nucleotide sequence: TGTGCCACCTCGGGGAGGTCGAACACTGAAGCTTTCTTT.

This clone came up once. V usage is TRBV12-5 and J usage is TRBJ1-2; D ambiguous. The CDR3 is 14 amino acids. The V gene lost 9 bases and the J gene lost 3 bases, with 17 bases spanning the gap. The germline gives CDR1 LGHNT, CDR2 FRNRAP. The CDR3 spells CARIPGYQDYGYTF. The CDR3 DNA reads as TGTGCTAGGATCCCGGGGTATCAGGACTATGGCTACACCTTC.

The chain combines TRBV27 with TRBJ2-3, with D tentatively TRBD2 (7 bases). V shed 3 bases and J shed 0 bases, with 13 bases lying between them. CDR1 is MNHEY, CDR2 SMNVEV, per germline (reference sequence). CDR3 length: 16 residues. The CDR3 bases are TGTGCCAGCAGTTTCATGGCGGGGGCTAGCACAGATACGCAGTATTTT. This encodes CASSFMAGASTDTQYF.

This clone has just one count. CDR3 loop: CAWSVLRTGNGANVLTF. CDR3 coding DNA: TGTGCCTGGAGTGTACTACGGACAGGGAACGGGGCCAACGTCCTGACTTTC. The gene calls are TRBV30 and TRBJ2-6; 8 bases fit TRBD1. The germline V gene has CDR1 GTSNPN and CDR2 SVGIG (reference sequence). V trimming: 0 bases; J trimming: 4 bases; junction bases outside the gene matches: 8. The CDR3 runs 17 residues.